This T cell receptor (beta chain) is drawn from a study of blood T cell repertoires in COVID-19. As originally analysed: Reference gene primer amplification yielded estimated nucleated cell counts. Sequencing used immunoSEQ multiplex PCR; TCRdb keeps in-frame clones, though not all of them. The V and J calls and clone size are taken from that table; D and trimming were inferred from the DNA. This table has around 330,000 clones, 89% appearing once. Participant reports of clinical history set cohort assignment. Recovered status in Cohort 3 required two negative PCRs, clearance, or symptom resolution. The CDR3 length is 15 residues. Looked up from germline, CDR1 is SGHNT and CDR2 is YYREEE (reference sequence). V dropped 4 bases and J dropped 4; count of bases not matched to a gene: 5.

This rearrangement joins TRBV5-4 to TRBJ2-5; 12 bases map to TRBD1. Sample: PBMCs or T cells enriched from blood (not recorded which). The source is a man aged 55-75 years who had recovered from COVID-19. In DNA, the CDR3 is TGTGCCAGCAGCGCTCCGGGACAGGGGGCAGAGACCCAGTACTTC. It is translated as CASSAPGQGAETQYF.